The clone carrying this TCR beta chain was detected a few times. Germline CDR1 and CDR2: SNHLY and FYNNEI. J lost 7 bases, V lost 1 base, and 6 bases had no gene match. The CDR3 runs 14 residues. The sample comes from a study of technical replicates of blood from a few donors. Generated by immunoSEQ multiplex PCR, the TCRdb table keeps only in-frame clones and is missing some. There are roughly 68,000 clones in the sample; around 86% occur only once, and under 6.5% lies in the top ten. This sequence was found in a human donor in good health. Some clones in this sample may be carry-over from other donors' samples. This chain uses TRBV2 with TRBJ1-2; 7 nucleotides align to TRBD1. The source material was PBMCs. The CDR3 is CASSEEQGVGGYTF. The CDR3 DNA reads as TGTGCCAGCAGTGAAGAGCAGGGGGTAGGTGGCTACACCTTC.